This TCR beta chain was profiled in a study of T cells in Graves' hyperthyroidism and ophthalmopathy. Whole-study context: Once the initial diagnosis was made, peripheral blood was obtained before any treatment.

Study-level results: Peripheral blood also featured most of the thyroid clonotypes expanded above 0.001.

RNA transcripts were the template for amplifying TCR beta CDR3 regions. HTBI primers were employed in a first-round RT-PCR of the TCR CDR3. TCRdb ran MiXCR on the multiplex PCR reads and lists one entry per CDR3 protein. This sample yields hundreds of thousands of distinct CDR3 sequences, of which under 15% are seen a single time; about 13% belongs to the top ten. Comment on this clonotype: Its antigen is unidentified.

Trimming cost V 5 bases and J 0 bases, with 11 bases left between them. This CDR3 comprises 15 residues. Germline CDR1 LNHDA, CDR2 SQIVND (reference sequence). V is TRBV19 and J is TRBJ1-3; D gene uncertain. The source is a young man with Graves' ophthalmopathy. Sequencing was performed on blood. CDR3 sequence reads: CASSLRWVSGNTIYF. The DNA of the CDR3 is TGTGCCAGTAGTCTTCGGTGGGTCTCTGGAAACACCATATATTTT.